Below, 10 T cell receptor beta chains from the same sample are listed, as sequenced in a study of cytomegalovirus exposure and HLA in healthy donors. In the PCR, 60 Vbeta and 13 Jbeta primers were used. Sequencing used immunoSEQ multiplex PCR; TCRdb keeps in-frame clones, though not all of them. The sample has 74,000 or so clones, 79% seen once. The sequencing input was PBMCs. The receptors stem from a woman between 40 and 50 years old in good health and CMV-seropositive.

This chain connects TRBV5-1 to TRBJ2-7, with 15 positions matching TRBD2. This CDR3 has 17 residues. V lost 3 bases and J lost 0; bases outside the gene matches: 4. Looked up from germline, CDR1 is SGHRS and CDR2 is YFSETQ. The DNA for the CDR3 is TGCGCCAGCAGCTCCGGGACTAGCGGGGGGCTCTCCTACGAGCAGTACTTC. The encoded protein is CASSSGTSGGLSYEQYF.

The gene calls are TRBV23-1 and TRBJ1-1, with D maybe TRBD1 (6 bases). TRBV23-1 is known as an ORF, though its function is uncertain. V was clipped by 9 bases and J by 2 bases, with 16 bases between them. This CDR3 region has 14 residues. As DNA, the CDR3 is TGCGCCAGGAATATGGGACACCGAAACACTGAAGCTTTCTTT. Its protein product is CARNMGHRNTEAFF.

The chain employs TRBV15 and TRBJ2-7; D perhaps matches TRBD1 (7 bases). CDR1 is LNHNV, CDR2 YYDKDF, per germline (reference sequence). The CDR3 covers 15 residues. Trimming left V 0 bases short and J 4 bases short, with 13 bases between. Here the CDR3 DNA reads TGTGCCACCAGCAGAGATCCGACAGGGAGGTACGAGCAGTACTTC. It yields the protein CATSRDPTGRYEQYF.

This clone was recorded once. The rearrangement uses TRBV6-5 and TRBJ2-7, with D uncertain. V lost 6 bases and J lost 2, with 8 bases in between. In germline, CDR1 is MNHEY, CDR2 SVGAGI. The CDR3 is 12 residues long. CDR3 DNA: TGTGCCAGCAGCACTCCCGCCTACGAGCAGTACTTC. It codes for CASSTPAYEQYF.

Only one count was recorded for this clone. The chain has TRBV5-4 and TRBJ2-2; TRBD2 matches at 9 bases. V lost 2 bases, J lost 4 bases, and 9 bases stayed unmatched. The CDR3 runs 17 residues. Germline-derived CDR1 and CDR2 are SGHNT and YYREEE (reference sequence). CDR3 bases: TGTGCCAGCAGCTTCGCTACTAGCGGGTCCCTCACCGGGGAGCTGTTTTTT. Its protein is CASSFATSGSLTGELFF.

A remark on this clone: The junction does not match germline at one end; this may be a read error. The CDR3 DNA reads TGTGCCACCAGTGACTTGAGACAGAGTTTTAACTATGGCTACACCTTC. This translates into CATSDLRQSFNYGYTF. The V gene is TRBV10-3, the J gene TRBJ1-2; D possibly corresponds to TRBD1 (5 bases). The CDR3 consists of 16 residues. Germline CDR1 ENHRY, CDR2 SYGVKD.

The J gene is TRBJ2-5, the V gene TRBV4-2; TRBD2 aligns across 10 bases. This CDR3 spans 14 amino acids. Germline V CDR1 and CDR2: LGHNA, YNFKEQ. V trimming: 3 bases; J trimming: 3 bases; junction bases outside the gene matches: 1. The CDR3 spells CASSQSGGEETQYF. CDR3 nucleotide sequence: TGTGCCAGCAGCCAGAGCGGGGGGGAAGAGACCCAGTACTTC.

The rearrangement links TRBV25-1 to TRBJ2-5, with 8 bases fitting TRBD2. The germline CDR1 and CDR2 sequences are MGHDK and SYGVNS. Losses at the gene ends were 4 bases for V and 5 bases for J; bases not matched to a gene: 9. CDR3 length equals 15 residues. The CDR3 DNA reads as TGTGCCAGCAGTGGCATCAGGCCGGGGGGGGAGACCCAGTACTTC. Residues: CASSGIRPGGETQYF.

The V and J genes are TRBV5-1 and TRBJ2-3, with TRBD2 matching over 10 bases. The CDR3 runs 14 residues. The germline CDR1 and CDR2 sequences are SGHRS and YFSETQ. V lost 2 bases, J lost 4 bases, and 1 base stayed unmatched. CDR3 residues: CASSFGTSADTQYF. The CDR3, as DNA: TGCGCCAGCAGCTTCGGGACTAGCGCAGATACGCAGTATTTT. The whole variable domain, remainder taken from reference TRBV5-1 and TRBJ2-3, is KAGVTQTPRYLIKTRGQQVTLSCSPISGHRSVSWYQQTPGQGLQFLFEYFSETQRNKGNFPGRFSGRQFSNSRSEMNVSTLELGDSALYLCASSFGTSADTQYFGPGTRLTVL.

The chain couples TRBV6-1 to TRBJ1-5, with 7 bases fitting TRBD1. The ends lost 1 base at V and 1 base at J; junction bases unmatched: 1. Germline V gives CDR1 MNHNS, CDR2 SASEGT. The CDR3 is 15 amino acids. The CDR3 spells CASSEDRGSNQPQHF. CDR3 coding DNA: TGTGCCAGCAGTGAAGACAGGGGAAGCAATCAGCCCCAGCATTTT.